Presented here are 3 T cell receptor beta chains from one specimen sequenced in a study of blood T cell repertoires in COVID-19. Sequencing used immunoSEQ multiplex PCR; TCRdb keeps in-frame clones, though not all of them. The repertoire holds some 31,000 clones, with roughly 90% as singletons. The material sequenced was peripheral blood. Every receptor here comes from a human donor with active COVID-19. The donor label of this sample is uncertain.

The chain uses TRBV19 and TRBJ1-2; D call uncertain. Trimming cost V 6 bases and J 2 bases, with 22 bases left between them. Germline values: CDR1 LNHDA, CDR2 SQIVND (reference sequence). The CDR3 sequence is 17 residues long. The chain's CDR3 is CASSPRVGLLRNYGYTF. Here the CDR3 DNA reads TGTGCCAGTAGCCCTAGAGTTGGACTTCTGCGGAACTATGGCTACACCTTC. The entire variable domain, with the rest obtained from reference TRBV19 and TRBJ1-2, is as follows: DGGITQSPKYLFRKEGQNVTLSCEQNLNHDAMYWYRQDPGQGLRLIYYSQIVNDFQKGDIAEGYSVSREKKESFPLTVTSAQKNPTAFYLCASSPRVGLLRNYGYTFGSGTRLTVV.

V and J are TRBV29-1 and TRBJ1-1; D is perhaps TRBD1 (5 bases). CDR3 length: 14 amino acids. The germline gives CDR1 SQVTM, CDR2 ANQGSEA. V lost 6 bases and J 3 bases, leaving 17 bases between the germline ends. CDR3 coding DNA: TGCAGCGTGGTAGAAGGTGCGGGGGACACTGAAGCTTTCTTT. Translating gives CSVVEGAGDTEAFF.

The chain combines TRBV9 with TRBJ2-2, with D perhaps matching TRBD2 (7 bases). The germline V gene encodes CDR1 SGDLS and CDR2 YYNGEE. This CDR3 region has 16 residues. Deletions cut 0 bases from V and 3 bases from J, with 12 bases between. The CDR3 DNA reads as TGTGCCAGCAGCGTAGCGGGGGGCGGGGACACCGGGGAGCTGTTTTTT. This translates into CASSVAGGGDTGELFF. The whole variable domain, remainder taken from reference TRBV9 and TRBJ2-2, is DSGVTQTPKHLITATGQRVTLRCSPRSGDLSVYWYQQSLDQGLQFLIQYYNGEERAKGNILERFSAQQFPDLHSELNLSSLELGDSALYFCASSVAGGGDTGELFFGEGSRLTVL.